This T cell receptor (beta chain) was captured in a study of cytomegalovirus exposure and HLA in healthy donors (TCRdb year 2017). For the wider study: An earlier analysis of approximately 590 of the donors reported about 250 Gb of sequence data and 120 million or so unique TCR beta sequences from approximately 180 million T cells. Approximately 300 gigabases of sequencing data and roughly 81 million unique TCR sequences made up an early release that covered over 550 HLA-typed donors. Of the 300 to 500 genotyped donors, 75% to 85% were placed in the genetic ancestry cluster associated with self-reported Caucasian donors. The aim of the study was to test whether cataloging public T cell receptors could identify signatures of past pathogen exposure. The study profiled the T cell repertoires of more than 500 subjects by immunosequencing and related them to cytomegalovirus serostatus. In addition to the first cohort of 650 to 750 subjects, a separate validation cohort of some 120 different subjects was used. To predict cytomegalovirus infection status, the study combined high-throughput TCR immunosequencing, statistical association of individual TCRs with disease status, and machine learning. To study patterns of TCR occurrence, a later analysis re-analyzed previously published TCR beta repertoires from under 750 donors and added high-resolution HLA genotyping. Rather than using new phenotypic data, the later analysis identified candidate immune exposures from TCR beta sequences and from how often those sequences occurred across donors. An earlier analysis of 587 of the donors applied high-throughput TCR beta sequencing to assess whether each TCR beta V gene segment acted as functional or pseudogenic. Donor age, sex, ethnicity and CMV serostatus were compiled together with the repertoire data. A later genetic analysis took genome-wide SNP genotypes for 398 of the 666 donors and used that subset as a discovery cohort. Every repertoire in the discovery cohort had been generated on one and the same sequencing platform. HLA typing covered class I and class II loci at four-digit resolution. The number of donors typed differed by locus, with roughly 620-630 for A, B, C, DRB1 and DQB1, 522 for DQA1, over 600 for DPA1, and 472 for DPB1. Five DR-DQ haplotypes were treated as single units for association and clustering because of strong linkage in the cohort. On average, roughly 240,000 unique TCR beta nucleotide sequences were sequenced per donor among 300 to 500 genotyped donors of the cohort, with around 19% of those sequences being non-productive.

Comments on this clone: This receptor's antigen is unknown. Sequence at one end of the junction differs from germline and may be a read error.

General conclusions and limits of the study: At a false discovery rate of 0.05, a later analysis linked 16,951 TCR beta sequences to specific HLA alleles. According to a later analysis, most CMV-associated TCR beta chains appeared to be HLA-restricted, and the HLA associations seemed to be driven largely by CMV exposure. Compared with the approximately 710-donor mean, donors in an Asian-associated ancestry cluster had fewer N-insertions in productive TCRs, according to a later genetic analysis. A further reported finding was that TCR beta sequences accurately predicted the HLA-A and HLA-B alleles for most subjects in the first cohort. The classifier was reported to diagnose cytomegalovirus status with high specificity and sensitivity in both the original cohort and the validation cohort. Across donors, most TCR sequences were observed very rarely, whereas some public TCRs were present in many individuals. Compared with equally common non-associated chains, HLA-associated TCR beta chains in a later analysis were more clonally expanded and had lower generation probabilities. Correlated functional status among segregating V segments might be attributable to linkage disequilibrium, but an unknown experimental factor could not be ruled out. A total of 150 or so TCR beta chains were listed by the study as associated with cytomegalovirus. In a later genetic analysis, a missense DCLRE1C variant was associated with V-gene and J-gene trimming of TCR beta chains, and the association was replicated in an independent cohort. The only immune exposure information available for the cohort was CMV serostatus. A few of the identified cytomegalovirus-associated TCR beta chains were confirmed in vitro to be specific for cytomegalovirus antigens. The cohort was sequenced for TCR beta chains only, and without alpha or paired-chain data the features that could be detected were limited. The 87-base-pair reads could not distinguish some IMGT-functional V segments, including TRBV6-2 and TRBV6-3, so those segments were excluded. A later analysis found that TCR association rates varied across HLA loci, with DRB1 alleles showing the most associated TCRs and HLA-C alleles the fewest. Assigning TCR associations to individual alleles was difficult when HLA alleles, especially DR and DQ, strongly co-occurred. Because counts were too low, roughly 18 rarely observed V segments, including chromosome 9 orphons, were left out of the earlier analysis of a few hundred of the donors. The authors suggested that the approach could potentially be generalized to other disease states and immunological phenotypes. The presence/absence analyses assumed that sequencing depth was roughly uniform across donors, and that assumption may not be true. An earlier analysis of approximately 600 of the donors showed that most TCR beta V segments appeared in productive rearrangements either about 87% or about 30% of the time, which broadly matched IMGT annotations. Because HLA typing was unavailable for some donors at each locus, only the typed subset was used in association tests. Several of the top co-occurrence clusters appeared to be linked to parvovirus B19, influenza, CMV and Epstein-Barr virus, according to a later analysis. A group of highly shared sequence variants was considered likely to be a technical artifact of the sequencing pipeline.

The library relied on the immunoSEQ multiplex PCR assay. For the multiplex PCR, a mixture combining 60 forward primers for TCR Vbeta segments and 13 reverse primers for TCR Jbeta segments was used. A multiplex PCR assay on genomic DNA amplified the CDR3 region of rearranged TCR beta genes. Amplified TCR beta libraries were sequenced as 87-base-pair reads on the Illumina HiSeq System. As for the authors' bioinformatics: In a later analysis, roughly 80 million unique TCR beta chains were counted across the 500 to 700 repertoires, and roughly 10 million of these chains were shared by at least two donors. Raw reads were error-corrected and collapsed into unique sequences by a nearest-neighbor algorithm in which closely related sequences were merged to remove PCR and sequencing errors. CDR3 sequences were aligned to IMGT reference sequences to assign V, D and J gene segments. For a sequence to be retained, at least a six-nucleotide match to both a V gene segment and a J gene segment was required. A rearrangement counted as productive if the CDR3 had no stop codons and remained in frame with V and J, and every other rearrangement counted as non-productive. Following IMGT convention, CDR3 was defined as the stretch from the second conserved V-encoded cysteine up to the conserved J-encoded phenylalanine. The earlier analysis of 450 to 750 of the donors excluded any sequence lacking an unambiguous match to a single V gene segment. An earlier analysis of a few hundred of the donors called V segments functional above 56.7% productive rearrangements and segregating when the between-donor standard deviation exceeded 5%. A statistical classification framework was developed to diagnose cytomegalovirus status using the catalog of TCR beta chain sequences. In a later analysis, V and J genes were assigned by comparing TCR nucleotide sequences against IMGT/GENE-DB human TR gene sequences. The TCRdist pipeline was used in a later analysis to assign CDR3 sequences and most-parsimonious VDJ recombination scenarios. In a later analysis, every TCR beta chain was defined by the combination of its CDR3 amino acid sequence and its V-gene family, and reads without a unique V-gene family were dropped. A later analysis removed 592 highly shared, low-generation-probability nucleotide sequences to deal with suspected cross-contamination and a sequencing artifact. In a later analysis, a clonal expansion index was calculated for each public chain from normalized within-repertoire ranks of inferred template counts. A later analysis computed generation probabilities with a VDJ recombination model fitted to out-of-frame rearrangements, and checked the results against IGoR. In a later analysis, TCR-TCR, TCR-HLA and TCR-CMV co-occurrence was scored with hypergeometric tests, and a repertoire-size bias correction was applied to TCR pairs. A later analysis estimated false discovery rates by permuting HLA or CMV assignments 20 times. In a later analysis, co-occurring TCRs were grouped using DBSCAN, with TCRdist sequence similarity added in when clustering inside HLA-allele-positive subsets. For co-occurrence clustering, repertoires with fewer than 30,000 or more than 120,000 public chains were excluded, along with about five repertoires with anomalous nucleotide sharing. The table was pulled from immuneACCESS by TCRdb, which kept in-frame rearrangements only. Such tables lose some clones; where checked, under half of the loss comes from unresolved V genes, and the rest has no known cause. The V and J calls and clone size were taken over from that table, and D and trimming were inferred from the DNA. This sample gives some 160,000 clones in total; around 84% of them show up just once. Of the sample, about 2.5% is held by the ten largest clones.

The cohort was made up of roughly 670 healthy bone marrow donors. Cohort members were all nominally healthy when sampled, although unrecorded immune exposures were likely present. The donor tested CMV seropositive and was one of the 289 seropositive cohort members. A peripheral blood sample was provided by each donor, and peripheral blood mononuclear cells were used for TCR beta sequencing. The Qiagen DNeasy Blood Extraction Kit was used to extract genomic DNA from the blood cell samples. From the cysteine through the phenylalanine, the CDR3 covers 15 amino acids. Left in the record is the CDR3 DNA by itself, 45 bases read in frame from the first base. CDR1 and CDR2, per the germline V gene (reference sequence), are SSHAT and FNYEAQ.

Material for sequencing was PBMCs. The clonotype originates from a man aged 25-45 years in good health and CMV-seropositive. Recombination connected TRBV7-7 to TRBJ2-1; a stretch of 7 junction bases matches TRBD1. The nucleotide sequence is given as TGTGCTAGCAGCGTCCGGGACAGTCCTTACAATGAGCAGTTCTTC. It specifies CASSVRDSPYNEQFF.